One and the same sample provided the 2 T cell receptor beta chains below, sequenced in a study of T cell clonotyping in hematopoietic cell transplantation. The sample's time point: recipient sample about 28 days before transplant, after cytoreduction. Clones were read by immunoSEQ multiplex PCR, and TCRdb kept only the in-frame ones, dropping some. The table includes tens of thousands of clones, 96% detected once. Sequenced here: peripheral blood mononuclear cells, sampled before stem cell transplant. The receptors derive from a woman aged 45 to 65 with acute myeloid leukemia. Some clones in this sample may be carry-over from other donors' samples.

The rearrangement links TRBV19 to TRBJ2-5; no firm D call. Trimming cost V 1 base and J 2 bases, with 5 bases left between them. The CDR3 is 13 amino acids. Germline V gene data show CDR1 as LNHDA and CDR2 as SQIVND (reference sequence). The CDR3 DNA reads TGTGCCAGTAGTATAGCCGAACAAGAGACCCAGTACTTC. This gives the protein CASSIAEQETQYF.

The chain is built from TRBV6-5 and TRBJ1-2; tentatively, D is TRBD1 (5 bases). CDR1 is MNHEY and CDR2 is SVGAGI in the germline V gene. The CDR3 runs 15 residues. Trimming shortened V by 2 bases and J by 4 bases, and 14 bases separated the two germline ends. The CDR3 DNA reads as TGTGCCAGCAGTTACACAACGGGACGGAGCTATGGCTACACCTTC. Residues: CASSYTTGRSYGYTF.